This T cell receptor (beta chain) comes out of a study of cytomegalovirus exposure and HLA in healthy donors. PCR involved 60 Vbeta and 13 Jbeta primers. Assay: immunoSEQ multiplex PCR; the TCRdb copy retains only in-frame clones and omits some. The profile shows approximately 90,000 clones, approximately 77% of them singletons. Germline-derived CDR1 and CDR2 are SNHLY and FYNNEI. The ends were cut back, 7 bases at V and 10 bases at J, with 25 bases in the middle. The CDR3 length is 15 residues. Material: PBMCs. This clonotype was obtained from a middle-aged woman in good health and CMV-seronegative. The rearrangement uses TRBV2 and TRBJ1-2; the D gene is possibly TRBD1 (5 bases). CDR3 nucleotides: TGTGCCAGCACTCCCCCCGACAGCGACGTCACCAACTACACCTTC. Translating it yields CASTPPDSDVTNYTF.